This TCR beta chain was found in a study of blood T cell repertoires in COVID-19. The trim removed 8 bases at V and 7 bases at J, leaving 10 bases unmatched. CDR3 length: 16 residues. Germline CDR1 and CDR2: WSHSY and SAAADI. Methods used by the authors: Nucleated cell number was recorded as an estimate derived from reference gene primer amplification. The table came from immunoSEQ multiplex PCR; TCRdb's copy has only in-frame clones and leaves some out. Clonal size and the V and J genes are those of that table, whereas D and trimming came from the DNA. The sample holds nearly 95,000 clones, about 80% seen once.

This TCR was recovered from a human donor in a cohort sampled during active COVID-19. Sequenced sample: peripheral blood. V usage is TRBV10-2 and J usage is TRBJ2-1; TRBD2 matches at 14 bases. The CDR3 region is CASFPRGTSGSNEQFF. For the CDR3, the DNA is TGCGCCAGCTTTCCGAGGGGGACTAGCGGGAGTAATGAGCAGTTCTTC.